These 20 T cell receptor beta chains share one sample of origin, sequenced in a study of cytomegalovirus exposure and HLA in healthy donors. Vbeta (60) and Jbeta (13) primers were used in the PCR. Sequencing was performed with immunoSEQ multiplex PCR; in TCRdb, only in-frame clones are kept and a portion is missing. Among fewer than 200,000 clones listed, 81% were seen once. The sample comprised PBMCs. The source is a woman aged 25 to 39 in good health and CMV-seronegative.

The chain couples TRBV19 to TRBJ1-2; 12 nucleotides line up with TRBD1. Germline CDR1 and CDR2: LNHDA and SQIVND (reference sequence). The CDR3 consists of 17 residues. V lost 6 bases, J lost 4 bases, and 12 bases stayed unmatched. In DNA, the CDR3 is TGTGCCAGTAGCTCCGGGACAGGGGGCGTCGGGTCCTATGGCTACACCTTC. Translated, it gives CASSSGTGGVGSYGYTF.

This clone was seen more than once but under ten times. This sequence joins TRBV5-8 and TRBJ1-5, with TRBD1 matching 7 bases. CDR3 size: 14 residues. V was clipped by 7 bases and J by 7 bases; unmatched bases: 11. Germline V lookup: CDR1 SGHTS, CDR2 YDEGEE. The CDR3 spells CASGSSTGAQPQHF. As DNA, the CDR3 is TGTGCCAGCGGCTCCTCAACAGGGGCCCAGCCCCAGCATTTT. The variable domain in full, with the rest retrieved from reference TRBV5-8 and TRBJ1-5, is EAGVTQSPTHLIKTRGQQATLRCSPISGHTSVYWYQQALGLGLQFLLWYDEGEERNRGNFPPRFSGRQFPNYSSELNVNALELEDSALYLCASGSSTGAQPQHFGDGTRLSIL.

The rearrangement links TRBV6-1 to TRBJ1-2; D unresolved. The CDR3 runs 12 residues. V lost 4 bases and J 5 bases, leaving 8 bases between the germline ends. The germline V gene encodes CDR1 MNHNS and CDR2 SASEGT. The CDR3 DNA follows: TGTGCCAGCAGTGCCGGAGTGTATGGCTACACCTTC. It codes for CASSAGVYGYTF.

The V call is TRBV27, the J call TRBJ2-5; possibly TRBD2 for D (5 bases). Trimming cost V 4 bases and J 2 bases, with 23 bases left between them. CDR3 length equals 18 residues. Germline CDR1 reads MNHEY; CDR2 reads SMNVEV (reference sequence). In nucleotides, the CDR3 is TGTGCCAGCAGTTGTTCGTGGTGGCCGGGGTGCCTACAAGAGACCCAGTACTTC. Translation gives CASSCSWWPGCLQETQYF.

The chain links TRBV14 to TRBJ1-2; no clear D gene. Between the trimmed V and J ends, which lost 1 base and 8 bases, there was a span of 14 bases. CDR3 length equals 14 residues. Per the germline V gene, CDR1 is SGHDN and CDR2 is FVKESK. The CDR3 loop is CASSQGVAQRGYTF. CDR3 sequence (DNA): TGTGCCAGCAGCCAAGGGGTGGCCCAGAGGGGCTACACCTTC.

This clone has more than one count but fewer than ten. CDR3 sequence (DNA): TGTGCCAGCAGCAGGACAGCTGACGAGCAGTACTTC. This translates into CASSRTADEQYF. The chain employs TRBV5-6 and TRBJ2-7; a weak D match, TRBD1 (6 bases). V was shortened by 4 bases and J by 5 bases, with 10 bases between the two germline ends. The CDR3 runs 12 residues. Germline V CDR1 and CDR2: SGHDT, YYEEEE.

This clone has a handful of counts. The chain has TRBV10-3 and TRBJ2-5; the D gene is possibly TRBD2 (6 bases). Germline-derived CDR1 and CDR2 are ENHRY and SYGVKD. This CDR3 is built from 15 residues. V lost 3 bases and J 2 bases, leaving 13 bases between the germline ends. The DNA for the CDR3 is TGTGCCATCAGTGACGGGAGAAGGGAACAAGAGACCCAGTACTTC. It is translated as CAISDGRREQETQYF.

V and J are TRBV6-1 and TRBJ1-4; a possible D gene is TRBD1 (5 bases). The CDR3 runs to 15 residues. The ends were cut back, 2 bases at V and 7 bases at J, with 14 bases in the middle. The germline gives CDR1 MNHNS, CDR2 SASEGT. The CDR3 DNA reads as TGTGCCAGCAGTGAACAAGGCAGGGAGGGTGAAAAACTGTTTTTT. Amino acid sequence: CASSEQGREGEKLFF.

The V and J genes are TRBV29-1 and TRBJ1-3; a weak D match, TRBD1 (6 bases). Germline V gives CDR1 SQVTM, CDR2 ANQGSEA. The CDR3 consists of 15 residues. Trimming took off 7 bases at V and 4 bases at J, with 20 bases between the two ends. DNA of the CDR3: TGCAGCGCCATCTGGGGGCTCGGCGCGGGAAACACCATATATTTT. The encoded protein is CSAIWGLGAGNTIYF.

The rearrangement uses TRBV7-9 and TRBJ1-2, with D maybe TRBD1 (6 bases). Per germline, CDR1 SEHNR and CDR2 FQNEAQ (reference sequence). V lost 0 bases and J 1 base, leaving 9 bases between the germline ends. The CDR3 consists of 15 residues. The CDR3 DNA reads TGTGCCAGCAGCTTAGCGGGGGCGGTTAACTATGGCTACACCTTC. Amino acid sequence: CASSLAGAVNYGYTF. The variable domain in full, completed from reference TRBV7-9 and TRBJ1-2, reads DTGVSQNPRHKITKRGQNVTFRCDPISEHNRLYWYRQTLGQGPEFLTYFQNEAQLEKSRLLSDRFSAERPKGSFSTLEIQRTEQGDSAMYLCASSLAGAVNYGYTFGSGTRLTVV.

The rearrangement joins TRBV14 to TRBJ1-3, with D unresolved. The ends were cut back, 1 base at V and 3 bases at J, with 10 bases in the middle. Germline V CDR1 and CDR2: SGHDN, FVKESK. The CDR3 runs to 15 residues. CDR3 residues: CASSQVAGFGNTIYF. The CDR3 coding sequence is TGTGCCAGCAGCCAAGTCGCGGGGTTTGGAAACACCATATATTTT.

This chain joins TRBV27 and TRBJ2-3, with D perhaps matching TRBD2 (6 bases). V lost 7 bases and J lost 0, with 8 bases in between. The germline gives CDR1 MNHEY, CDR2 SMNVEV (reference sequence). This CDR3 is 13 amino acids long. The CDR3 DNA reads as TGTGCCAGCATTAGCGGTAGCACAGATACGCAGTATTTT. Amino acid sequence: CASISGSTDTQYF.

The V call is TRBV4-3, the J call TRBJ2-2, with 7 bases identical to TRBD1. The CDR3 is made up of 16 amino acids. J lost 7 bases, V lost 0 bases, and 8 bases had no gene match. Germline CDR1 is LGHNA and CDR2 is YSLEER. CDR3 amino acids: CASSQDRQGYGGELFF. CDR3 coding DNA: TGCGCCAGCAGCCAAGATCGACAGGGCTACGGCGGGGAGCTGTTTTTT.

This clone was detected once. The chain recombines TRBV7-2 with TRBJ2-7; maybe TRBD1 (5 bases). Germline V gene sequence: CDR1 SGHTA, CDR2 FQGNSA. Trimming shortened V by 6 bases and J by 0 bases, and 15 bases separated the two germline ends. The CDR3 loop spans 15 amino acids. The CDR3 sequence: CASSYDSLTSYEQYF. CDR3 DNA sequence: TGTGCCAGCAGTTACGACAGCCTGACCTCCTACGAGCAGTACTTC.

This clone was seen a single time. This sequence joins TRBV19 and TRBJ1-2; a possible D gene is TRBD1 (6 bases). The CDR3 spans 12 residues. The V gene lost 10 bases and the J gene lost 3 bases, with 12 bases spanning the gap. Germline V gene lookup returns CDR1 LNHDA and CDR2 SQIVND (reference sequence). In DNA form, the CDR3 reads TGTGCCACCGTCAGGGGACACTATGGCTACACCTTC. It codes for CATVRGHYGYTF. The full variable domain, in which reference TRBV19 and TRBJ1-2 provide the parts outside the CDR3, is DGGITQSPKYLFRKEGQNVTLSCEQNLNHDAMYWYRQDPGQGLRLIYYSQIVNDFQKGDIAEGYSVSREKKESFPLTVTSAQKNPTAFYLCATVRGHYGYTFGSGTRLTVV.

This rearrangement joins TRBV5-5 to TRBJ2-2, with 7 bases matching TRBD2. The CDR3 is 15 amino acids. V lost 3 bases to trimming and J lost 5 bases; unmatched junction nucleotides: 7. Germline V gene lookup returns CDR1 SGHKS and CDR2 YYEKEE (reference sequence). As DNA, the CDR3 is TGTGCCAGCAGCTACGGCCCCGGGGGGACCGGGGAGCTGTTTTTT. Translated, it gives CASSYGPGGTGELFF.

The chain links TRBV27 to TRBJ2-5; TRBD2 agrees at 16 bases. V shed 6 bases and J 13 bases; nucleotides not matched to a gene: 8. Germline V gene sequence: CDR1 MNHEY, CDR2 SMNVEV (reference sequence). The CDR3 contains 14 residues. The CDR3 region has the DNA TGTGCCAGCAGGGGGACTAGCGGGAGGGCCTGGGTGTACTTC. It is translated as CASRGTSGRAWVYF.

The rearrangement links TRBV27 to TRBJ2-7, with D possibly TRBD1 on 5 matching bases. The CDR3 totals 12 residues. The germline V and J ends were trimmed by 8 bases and 1 base, with 9 bases remaining between them. Germline V gene sequence: CDR1 MNHEY, CDR2 SMNVEV (reference sequence). Here the CDR3 reads CASGAVSYEQYF. The CDR3 bases are TGTGCCAGCGGGGCCGTATCCTACGAGCAGTACTTC.

The genes are TRBV7-6 and TRBJ2-5; D unclear. Trimming stripped 5 bases from V and 3 bases from J, with 4 bases between. Germline values: CDR1 SGHVS, CDR2 FNYEAQ. The CDR3 contains 11 residues. CDR3 coding DNA: TGTGCCAGCAGCCCAAAAGAGACCCAGTACTTC. Residues: CASSPKETQYF. The whole variable domain, filled in from reference TRBV7-6 and TRBJ2-5, reads GAGVSQSPRYKVTKRGQDVALRCDPISGHVSLYWYRQALGQGPEFLTYFNYEAQQDKSGLPNDRFSAERPEGSISTLTIQRTEQRDSAMYRCASSPKETQYFGPGTRLLVL.

The chain links TRBV5-1 to TRBJ2-5; TRBD1 matches at 9 bases. V trimming: 0 bases; J trimming: 4 bases; junction bases outside the gene matches: 1. Germline CDR1 reads SGHRS; CDR2 reads YFSETQ. The CDR3 is made up of 14 amino acids. CDR3 protein: CASSLGTGAETQYF. The CDR3 DNA reads as TGCGCCAGCAGCTTGGGGACAGGGGCAGAGACCCAGTACTTC.